One sample yielded the 21 T cell receptor beta chains listed below, sequenced in a study of blood T cells in healthy people across ages. PCR was performed a second time for roughly 7 to 11 cycles using a sample-barcoded 5' primer and a J-beta primer mix. MiXCR, run by TCRdb on the 5' RACE reads, gives a single entry per CDR3 protein. The table includes 1.5 million to 2 million distinct CDR3 sequences, about two fifths detected once. Sequencing used blood. Source of these receptors: a human donor in good health.

The chain couples TRBV6-2 or TRBV6-3 to TRBJ1-1, with 7 nucleotides matching TRBD1. CDR3 length equals 15 residues. The V and J ends lost 8 bases and 1 base, in that order; junction bases with no gene match: 10. From germline, CDR1 is MNHEY and CDR2 SVGEGT. This chain's CDR3 is CASGHKGATNTEAFF. The CDR3 DNA is TGTGCCAGCGGCCATAAGGGGGCAACGAACACTGAAGCTTTCTTT.

In the case of this clonotype: This is likely an artifact of a read error, given a far larger clone one base away. The CDR3 loop is CVSSLGPYEQYF. CDR3 nucleotide sequence: TGTGTCAGCAGCTTAGGGCCCTACGAGCAGTACTTC. The rearrangement uses TRBV11-2 and TRBJ2-7, with D hard to call. This CDR3 has 12 amino acids. The germline CDR1 and CDR2 sequences are SGHAT and FQNNGV.

Turning to this clonotype: The junction shows a germline mismatch at one end, possibly a read error. The rearrangement uses TRBV18 and TRBJ2-1, with a possible D match to TRBD1 (6 bases). In germline, CDR1 is KGHSH, CDR2 LQKENI. The CDR3 extends over 16 amino acids. CDR3 in DNA: TGTGCCAGCTCACCAAGGCAGGGGAGTACCTACAATGAGCAGTTATTC. Translation: CASSPRQGSTYNEQLF.

This clonotype occurred a few times. The J gene is TRBJ2-3, the V gene TRBV24-1; a possible D gene is TRBD1 (5 bases). The CDR3 loop spans 16 amino acids. Trimming pared 0 bases from V and 3 bases from J, leaving 12 bases between. The V gene's germline CDR1 is KGHDR and CDR2 SFDVKD. The CDR3 DNA is TGTGCCACCAGTGATTTGAGGGGTCGGAGTACAGATACGCAGTATTTT. As protein: CATSDLRGRSTDTQYF.

V gene TRBV4-3 combines with J gene TRBJ2-2; 8 nucleotides line up with TRBD2. The J segment lost 1 base and the V segment lost 0 bases, leaving 7 bases of the junction unmatched. Per germline, CDR1 LGHNA and CDR2 YSLEER. The CDR3 is 18 amino acids. The DNA for the CDR3 is TGCGCCAGCAGCCAAGAAATCGGTCTAGCGGGGAACACCGGGGAGCTGTTTTTT. Its protein product is CASSQEIGLAGNTGELFF.

The chain employs TRBV9 and TRBJ1-4, with 8 nucleotides matching TRBD1. Losses at the gene ends were 3 bases for V and 0 bases for J; bases not matched to a gene: 1. CDR3 length: 15 residues. CDR1 SGDLS and CDR2 YYNGEE come from the germline V gene. For the CDR3, the DNA is TGTGCCAGCAGCGAGACAGGGGCAACTAATGAAAAACTGTTTTTT. As protein: CASSETGATNEKLFF.

This clonotype has just a few counts. This chain uses TRBV7-3 with TRBJ2-1, with D possibly matching TRBD2 (5 bases). Germline V CDR1 and CDR2: SGHTA, FQGTGA. The CDR3 has 14 residues. V was shortened by 6 bases and J by 2 bases, with 11 bases between the two germline ends. The CDR3 reads CASSPRTAYNEQFF. CDR3 DNA: TGTGCCAGCAGTCCGAGGACTGCCTACAATGAGCAGTTCTTC.

The chain uses TRBV7-8 and TRBJ2-5, with 10 positions matching TRBD2. Per the germline V gene, CDR1 is SGHVS and CDR2 is FQNEAQ. The CDR3 consists of 16 residues. The junction had 3 bases not matched to a gene; V was cut back by 1 base and J by 1 base. The CDR3 DNA sequence: TGTGCCAGCAGCTTAGTAGGACTAGCGGCCCAAGAGACCCAGTACTTC. Translated, it gives CASSLVGLAAQETQYF.

CDR3 sequence (DNA): TGTGCCAGCAGCTTATCCGCTGGGGAGCAGTACTTC. This gives the protein CASSLSAGEQYF. The rearrangement links TRBV7-6 to TRBJ2-7; no firm D call. The CDR3 covers 12 residues. V was trimmed by 2 bases and J by 7 bases, leaving 9 bases between them. The germline V gene has CDR1 SGHVS and CDR2 FNYEAQ.

V usage is TRBV5-1 and J usage is TRBJ2-3, with 7 bases aligning to TRBD1. Germline loops: CDR1 SGHRS, CDR2 YFSETQ. J was trimmed by 1 base and V by 0 bases; bases with no gene match: 5. The CDR3 sequence is 16 residues long. The CDR3 sequence is CASSLANRGGTDTQYF. In DNA, the CDR3 is TGCGCCAGCAGCTTGGCCAACAGGGGAGGCACAGATACGCAGTATTTT.

The genes are TRBV4-2 and TRBJ1-2; D not certain. The CDR3 loop spans 14 amino acids. CDR1 and CDR2 (germline): LGHNA, YNFKEQ. Trimming pared 1 base from V and 2 bases from J, leaving 8 bases between. The CDR3 nucleotides read TGTGCCAGCAGCCAAGGGGGAGAAAACTATGGCTACACCTTC. Encoded protein: CASSQGGENYGYTF.

This clonotype was counted a few times. The V gene is TRBV5-1, the J gene TRBJ2-5; D may be TRBD2 (5 bases). The germline V gene encodes CDR1 SGHRS and CDR2 YFSETQ. The CDR3 consists of 13 residues. The V gene lost 0 bases and the J gene lost 11 bases, with 14 bases spanning the gap. This CDR3 is CASSLVLEEEQYF. The CDR3 nucleotides are TGCGCCAGCAGCTTGGTGTTGGAGGAGGAGCAGTACTTC. Drawing the rest from reference TRBV5-1 and TRBJ2-5, the complete variable domain is KAGVTQTPRYLIKTRGQQVTLSCSPISGHRSVSWYQQTPGQGLQFLFEYFSETQRNKGNFPGRFSGRQFSNSRSEMNVSTLELGDSALYLCASSLVLEEEQYFGPGTRLLVL.

This clonotype turned up a few times. J is TRBJ2-3 and V is TRBV5-1, with 9 bases lining up with TRBD1. Trimming cost V 4 bases and J 3 bases; bases outside gene matches: 9. The CDR3 has 16 residues. Germline V CDR1 and CDR2: SGHRS, YFSETQ. For the CDR3, the DNA is TGCGCCAGCAGCGAACCGGGACAGGGTTTTACAGATACGCAGTATTTT. Its translation: CASSEPGQGFTDTQYF.

This clonotype was seen a handful of times. One end of the junction does not line up with germline, which may come from a read error. V usage is TRBV18 and J usage is TRBJ1-5; 7 bases agree with TRBD1. CDR3 size: 17 residues. Germline assignment: CDR1 KGHSH and CDR2 LQKENI. The CDR3 region has the DNA TGTGCCGGCTCACCCTTTCCCCCGGGACAGTTAAATCAGCCCCAGCATTTT. As protein: CAGSPFPPGQLNQPQHF.

V usage is TRBV15 and J usage is TRBJ1-2; 7 bases are shared with TRBD1. The ends lost 1 base at V and 4 bases at J; junction bases unmatched: 12. Germline lookup yields CDR1 LNHNV and CDR2 YYDKDF (reference sequence). CDR3 length: 17 amino acids. The CDR3 DNA is TGTGCCACCAGCAGAGCCAAGGGGGCGGTCCCCTCCTATGGCTACACCTTC. Its translation: CATSRAKGAVPSYGYTF. The whole variable domain, filled in from reference TRBV15 and TRBJ1-2, reads DAMVIQNPRYQVTQFGKPVTLSCSQTLNHNVMYWYQQKSSQAPKLLFHYYDKDFNNEADTPDNFQSRRPNTSFCFLDIRSPGLGDTAMYLCATSRAKGAVPSYGYTFGSGTRLTVV.

The table lists this clonotype with a few counts. The CDR3 spells CASTPGPSYGYTF. The CDR3 DNA sequence: TGTGCCAGCACGCCGGGACCGAGCTATGGCTACACCTTC. The chain combines TRBV12-3 or TRBV12-4 with TRBJ1-2; D is possibly TRBD1 (5 bases). V lost 7 bases and J 4 bases, leaving 13 bases between the germline ends. This CDR3 is built from 13 residues.

This chain links TRBV7-2 with TRBJ2-7, with D possibly TRBD1 on 6 matching bases. This CDR3 is 13 amino acids long. Trimming took off 5 bases at V and 4 bases at J, with 12 bases between the two ends. Germline CDR1 reads SGHTA; CDR2 reads FQGNSA. CDR3 amino acids: CASSTSTGYEQYF. The CDR3 DNA follows: TGTGCCAGCAGCACCTCGACAGGTTACGAGCAGTACTTC. The full variable domain, rest sourced from reference TRBV7-2 and TRBJ2-7, is GAGVSQSPSNKVTEKGKDVELRCDPISGHTALYWYRQSLGQGLEFLIYFQGNSAPDKSGLPSDRFSAERTGGSVSTLTIQRTQQEDSAVYLCASSTSTGYEQYFGPGTRLTVT.

This clonotype came up many times. The V and J genes are TRBV29-1 and TRBJ2-3; no clear D. The V and J ends lost 3 bases and 0 bases respectively, with 7 bases between them. The CDR3 loop spans 13 amino acids. Per germline, CDR1 SQVTM and CDR2 ANQGSEA. CDR3: CSVEGNSTDTQYF. CDR3 coding DNA: TGCAGCGTTGAGGGCAACAGCACAGATACGCAGTATTTT.

V gene TRBV6-5 combines with J gene TRBJ1-2; D is ambiguous. The V end lost 0 bases, the J end lost 1 base, and 15 bases lay between the germline ends. Germline lookup yields CDR1 MNHEY and CDR2 SVGAGI. The CDR3 sequence is 17 residues long. CDR3 nucleotide sequence: TGTGCCAGCAGTTACTCGGGCCACAGAGTTAGTAACTATGGCTACACCTTC. Translated, it gives CASSYSGHRVSNYGYTF.

V gene TRBV10-3 combines with J gene TRBJ2-7, with D possibly matching TRBD1 (5 bases). The CDR3 length is 16 residues. The V gene lost 3 bases and the J gene lost 0 bases, with 15 bases spanning the gap. Germline V gene sequence: CDR1 ENHRY, CDR2 SYGVKD. The CDR3 region is CAISEGVIRSSYEQYF. The DNA for the CDR3 is TGTGCCATCAGTGAAGGGGTCATCAGGAGCTCCTACGAGCAGTACTTC.

In its sample, this clonotype was seen a few times. J is TRBJ2-1 and V is TRBV10-3; D unclear. The V end was cut by 4 bases, the J end by 5 bases, with 6 bases between. CDR1 ENHRY and CDR2 SYGVKD come from the germline V gene. This CDR3 is 12 amino acids long. The CDR3 is CAISGRDNEQFF. In DNA, the CDR3 is TGTGCCATCAGTGGTAGAGACAATGAGCAGTTCTTC.